This T cell receptor beta chain was captured in a study of PD-L1 blockade in urothelial cancer. Study at large: Patients with male sex and bladder-origin urothelial cancer accounted for about 85% of the roughly 29 enrolled. The study recovered a median of about 140,000 T cells per blood sample.

Synthetic spike-ins, TCR analog templates, were added into each PCR. Assay used: immunoSEQ multiplex PCR; TCRdb lists only in-frame clones, some missing. The data show about 22,000 clones, 90% seen once. V lost 6 bases and J lost 0; bases outside the gene matches: 4. This CDR3 spans 14 amino acids. Germline V CDR1 and CDR2: MNHEY, SMNVEV (reference sequence). The sequence derives from an older woman with urothelial cancer. This sequence joins TRBV27 and TRBJ1-1; 7 bases match TRBD1. Sequenced here: PBMCs, sampled around atezolizumab (anti-PD-L1) treatment. The CDR3 loop is CASRYRGLNTEAFF. In DNA form, the CDR3 reads TGTGCCAGCAGGTATAGGGGGCTGAACACTGAAGCTTTCTTT.